A selection of T cell receptor beta chains follows, all from one sample in a study of human T cells and chemical hapten exposure. Each CDR3 protein gets one entry after TCRdb re-called the RACE reads with MiXCR. The data show 85,000 to 100,000 distinct CDR3 sequences, with 9.5% to 11% seen just once and around 2.1% held by the top ten. This material consisted of whole blood, taken in connection with sensitization to the hapten diphenylcyclopropenone (DPC). The origin of the receptors is a man aged 35-49 years with alopecia areata. Some clones in this sample may be carry-over from other donors' samples. Both conserved end residues are part of each CDR3. Each record gives: V gene, D gene, clone size, J gene, CDR3 DNA, CDR3 protein. D genes are given only for firm matches. The size field is filled for only some rows; it gives once, few, many or a size class.

V: TRBV3-1
D: -
size: -
J: TRBJ1-1
DNA: TGTGCCAGCAGCCAAGGGGGTGAAGCTTTCTTT
CDR3: CASSQGGEAFF

V: TRBV5-5
D: -
size: many
J: TRBJ2-1
DNA: TGTGCCAGCAGCCTTAGCCCCTACAATGAGCAGTTCTTC
CDR3: CASSLSPYNEQFF

V: TRBV2
D: -
size: -
J: TRBJ1-4
DNA: TGTGCCAGCAAATTGGGGGGGCGAACTAATGAAAAACTGTTTTTT
CDR3: CASKLGGRTNEKLFF

V: TRBV2
D: -
size: -
J: TRBJ2-2
DNA: TGTGCCAGCAGTGAAGGGCTAGCTACCGGGGAGCTGTTTTTT
CDR3: CASSEGLATGELFF

V: TRBV2
D: -
size: many
J: TRBJ1-1
DNA: TGTGCCAGCAGTGGCATGTCGGAGACTGAAGCTTTCTTT
CDR3: CASSGMSETEAFF

V: TRBV19
D: -
size: few
J: TRBJ1-5
DNA: TGTGCCAGTAGTATAAATTGGCAGATCAATCAGCCCCAGCATTTT
CDR3: CASSINWQINQPQHF

V: TRBV10-3
D: TRBD1
size: few
J: TRBJ2-5
DNA: TGTGCCATCAGCGCATCTAGGGGGCAGGGAGAAGAGACCCAGTACTTC
CDR3: CAISASRGQGEETQYF

V: TRBV3-1
D: TRBD2
size: many
J: TRBJ2-7
DNA: TGTGCCAGCAGCCATAGCGGGAGGGCCACCGAGCAGTACTTC
CDR3: CASSHSGRATEQYF

V: TRBV12-3/TRBV12-4
D: -
size: few
J: TRBJ2-2
DNA: TGTGCCAGCAGTTTAGCGCATGAGGGGGAGCTGTTTTTT
CDR3: CASSLAHEGELFF

V: TRBV9
D: -
size: many
J: TRBJ2-3
DNA: TGTGCCAGCAGCGGAATCCCTAGCACAGATACGCAGTATTTT
CDR3: CASSGIPSTDTQYF

V: TRBV7-9
D: -
size: -
J: TRBJ2-3
DNA: TGTGCCAGCAGCTTAGCTTCCCAGGGCGCGCAGTATTTT
CDR3: CASSLASQGAQYF

V: TRBV2
D: -
size: many
J: TRBJ2-5
DNA: TGTGCCAGCACAAAACAAGAGACCCAGTACTTC
CDR3: CASTKQETQYF

V: TRBV27
D: TRBD1
size: few
J: TRBJ1-6
DNA: TGTGCCAGCAGCTCCCGACAGGGGAGCTCCTATAATTCACCCCTCCACTTT
CDR3: CASSSRQGSSYNSPLHF

V: TRBV28
D: -
size: few
J: TRBJ2-2
DNA: TGTGCCAGCAGTGCGGACGTCGGGGAGCTGTTTTTT
CDR3: CASSADVGELFF

V: TRBV24-1
D: -
size: -
J: TRBJ2-2
DNA: TGTGCCACCACGGCAGCAGCAAACACCGGGGAGCTGTTTTTT
CDR3: CATTAAANTGELFF

V: TRBV12-3/TRBV12-4
D: TRBD1
size: few
J: TRBJ2-7
DNA: TGTGCCAGCAGGGGGACAGGGGGCGGAGAACAGTACTTC
CDR3: CASRGTGGGEQYF

V: TRBV4-2
D: TRBD2
size: few
J: TRBJ2-1
DNA: TGTGCCAGCAGCCAAGAGGCGGGAGCCTACAATGAGCAGTTCTTC
CDR3: CASSQEAGAYNEQFF

V: TRBV7-9
D: -
size: few
J: TRBJ2-3
DNA: TGTGCCAGCAGCTTCGCAGAATCATACACAGATACGCAGTATTTT
CDR3: CASSFAESYTDTQYF

V: TRBV6-1
D: TRBD1
size: many
J: TRBJ1-2
DNA: TGTGCCAGCAGGCCGGGACAGGGATACAGTTATGGCTACACCTTC
CDR3: CASRPGQGYSYGYTF

V: TRBV10-3
D: -
size: once
J: TRBJ2-3
DNA: TGTGCCATCAGTGATAGAGATCCTTGGGCGCAGTATTTT
CDR3: CAISDRDPWAQYF

V: TRBV7-3
D: TRBD1
size: few
J: TRBJ2-1
DNA: TGTGCCAGCAGTTATACGGGACAGGGGGCAAATGAGCAGTTCTTC
CDR3: CASSYTGQGANEQFF

V: TRBV7-2
D: -
size: -
J: TRBJ2-2
DNA: TGTGCCAGCAGCGTCGTAATGGCCGGGGAGCTGTTTTTT
CDR3: CASSVVMAGELFF

V: TRBV12-3/TRBV12-4
D: -
size: many
J: TRBJ1-2
DNA: TGTGCCAGCAGAACCGGAGTCGGGCAGGGCAACTATGGCTACACCTTC
CDR3: CASRTGVGQGNYGYTF

V: TRBV9
D: TRBD1
size: many
J: TRBJ1-6
DNA: TGTGCCAGCAGCCCTCGACAGGGCGATTCACCCCTCCACTTT
CDR3: CASSPRQGDSPLHF

V: TRBV6-1
D: TRBD2
size: many
J: TRBJ2-3
DNA: TGTGCCAGCAGGAGGACTAGCGGAAGCACAGATACGCAGTATTTT
CDR3: CASRRTSGSTDTQYF

V: TRBV2
D: TRBD1
size: -
J: TRBJ1-1
DNA: TGTGCCCCCAGGGGGGGGGCTGGCACTGAAGCTTTCTTT
CDR3: CAPRGGAGTEAFF

V: TRBV14
D: TRBD1
size: -
J: TRBJ1-4
DNA: TGTGCCAGCAGCCACGAACCCTCAGGGGGAAAACTGTTTTTT
CDR3: CASSHEPSGGKLFF

V: TRBV7-2
D: TRBD2
size: few
J: TRBJ2-1
DNA: TGTGCCAGCAGGGCTACGGGAGGGCTCCACAATGAGCAGTTCTTC
CDR3: CASRATGGLHNEQFF

V: TRBV3-1
D: -
size: -
J: TRBJ2-5
DNA: TGTGCCAGCAGCCAGCCGGATAGCGGCCAAGAGACCCAGTACTTC
CDR3: CASSQPDSGQETQYF

V: TRBV20-1
D: -
size: few
J: TRBJ2-3
DNA: TGCAGTGCTAGAGAAGGGGCAGATACGCAGTATTTT
CDR3: CSAREGADTQYF

V: TRBV7-9
D: TRBD2
size: -
J: TRBJ2-3
DNA: TGTTTAAGCGGGAGGACAGATACGCAGTATTTT
CDR3: CLSGRTDTQYF

V: TRBV27
D: -
size: many
J: TRBJ1-2
DNA: TGTGCCAGCAGTCTTGGCCTGTTCTATGGCTACACCTTC
CDR3: CASSLGLFYGYTF

V: TRBV28
D: TRBD2
size: -
J: TRBJ2-7
DNA: TGTGCCAGCAGAGTTAGCGGGACGTTATACGAGCAGTACTTC
CDR3: CASRVSGTLYEQYF

V: TRBV28
D: -
size: -
J: TRBJ1-5
DNA: TGTGCCAGCAGTCCTCGGAAGGTGGCCCAGCATTTT
CDR3: CASSPRKVAQHF

V: TRBV20-1
D: TRBD1
size: many
J: TRBJ1-1
DNA: TGCAGTGCGCAGGGGGCAACTGAAGCTTTCTTT
CDR3: CSAQGATEAFF

V: TRBV9
D: -
size: few
J: TRBJ1-1
DNA: TGTGCCAGCAGCCCCAGATCGGACACTGAAGCTTTCTTT
CDR3: CASSPRSDTEAFF

V: TRBV5-1
D: -
size: few
J: TRBJ2-1
DNA: TGCGCCAGCAGCTGGCGGGAACCCAGGGATGAGCAGTTCTTC
CDR3: CASSWREPRDEQFF

V: TRBV27
D: -
size: few
J: TRBJ2-1
DNA: TGTGCCAGCAGTCTGTACTTGGGGTACAATGAGCAGTTCTTC
CDR3: CASSLYLGYNEQFF

V: TRBV7-6
D: -
size: few
J: TRBJ2-1
DNA: TGTGCCAGCAGCTTAGCTTTGGGCAATGAGCAGTTCTTC
CDR3: CASSLALGNEQFF

V: TRBV18
D: -
size: few
J: TRBJ2-6
DNA: TGTGCCAGCTCACCACCGTATCTCTCTGGGGCCAACGTCCTGACTTTC
CDR3: CASSPPYLSGANVLTF

V: TRBV7-8
D: -
size: many
J: TRBJ1-6
DNA: TGTGCCAGCAGCTTAGCGCTTTTGGGGTCGGAGCCCCTCCACTTT
CDR3: CASSLALLGSEPLHF

V: TRBV2
D: -
size: many
J: TRBJ1-1
DNA: TGTGCCAGCAGTGAAAGGGGGGGCCGCACTGAAGCTTTCTTT
CDR3: CASSERGGRTEAFF